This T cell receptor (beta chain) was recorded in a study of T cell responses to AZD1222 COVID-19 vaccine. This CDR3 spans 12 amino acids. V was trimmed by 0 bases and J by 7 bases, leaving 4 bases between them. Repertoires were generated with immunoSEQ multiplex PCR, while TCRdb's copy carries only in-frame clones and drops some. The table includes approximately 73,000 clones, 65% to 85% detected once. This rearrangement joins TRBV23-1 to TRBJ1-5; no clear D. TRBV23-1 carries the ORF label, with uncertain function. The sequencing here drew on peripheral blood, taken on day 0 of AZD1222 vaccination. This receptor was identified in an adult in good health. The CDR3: CASSQSGQPQHF. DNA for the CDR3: TGCGCCAGCAGTCAATCCGGGCAGCCCCAGCATTTT.